The rows below give T cell receptor beta chains drawn from one sample of a study of chemoradiotherapy in HPV16-positive cancers. Assay: immunoSEQ multiplex PCR; the TCRdb copy retains only in-frame clones and omits some. Among about 5,700 clones listed, 90% to 95% were seen once. The sample in question was blood, obtained from a patient who underwent chemoradiotherapy. The source is a human donor with HPV-associated anogenital cancer. Both conserved end residues are part of each CDR3. D genes are given only for firm matches. Clone sizes are given selectively: once, few, many, or a class where the clone is expanded.

TRBD1,TRBV28,TRBJ1-2,-,CASSEKPGQFFGTF,TGTGCCAGCAGTGAAAAGCCGGGACAGTTTTTCGGCACCTTC
-,TRBV9,TRBJ1-1,-,CASSVSGFGEAFF,TGTGCCAGCAGCGTCTCAGGGTTTGGTGAAGCTTTCTTT
-,TRBV11-2,TRBJ1-2,-,CASSIPPRYGYTF,TGTGCCAGCAGCATCCCCCCTCGCTATGGCTACACCTTC
TRBD2,TRBV9,TRBJ2-3,-,CASSVYGSGETDTQYF,TGTGCCAGCAGCGTATATGGTAGCGGGGAAACAGATACGCAGTATTTT
-,TRBV29-1,TRBJ2-7,-,CSAGVRGGSYEQYF,TGCAGCGCTGGGGTCAGGGGTGGCTCCTACGAGCAGTACTTC
TRBD2,TRBV7-6,TRBJ2-5,few,CASSLDGGSQTQYF,TGTGCCAGCAGCTTAGACGGGGGGTCGCAGACCCAGTACTTC
TRBD2,TRBV9,TRBJ2-1,once,CASSTSGANNEQFF,TGTGCCAGCTCAACTAGCGGGGCGAACAATGAGCAGTTCTTC
-,TRBV9,TRBJ1-1,-,CASSVGKGTEAFF,TGTGCCAGCAGCGTAGGGAAGGGCACTGAAGCTTTCTTT
-,TRBV4-3,TRBJ1-2,-,CASSQARAPSVGKPRGYTF,TGCGCCAGCAGCCAAGCTCGCGCCCCTTCTGTAGGTAAACCGAGAGGCTACACCTTC
-,TRBV5-6,TRBJ1-2,few,CASSLASLMYTF,TGTGCCAGCAGCTTGGCCTCACTTATGTACACCTTC
TRBD2,TRBV28,TRBJ2-2,-,CASSLFAGVTGANTGELFF,TGTGCCAGCAGTTTATTCGCGGGAGTTACGGGAGCGAACACCGGGGAGCTGTTTTTT
-,TRBV18,TRBJ2-5,-,CASSPPSEIRETQYF,TGTGCCAGCTCACCACCGAGTGAAATCCGAGAGACCCAGTACTTC
-,TRBV14,TRBJ2-5,-,CASSQERLVGTQYF,TGTGCCAGCAGCCAAGAGAGGCTAGTCGGGACCCAGTACTTC
TRBD1,TRBV5-1,TRBJ2-3,-,CASSTDRAMDTQYF,TGCGCCAGCAGCACGGACAGGGCGATGGATACGCAGTATTTT
-,TRBV28,TRBJ1-1,-,CASSLVRGGTEAFF,TGTGCCAGCAGTTTAGTCAGAGGGGGCACTGAAGCTTTCTTT
-,TRBV5-5,TRBJ2-1,-,CASRDQSSYNEQFF,TGTGCCAGCAGAGACCAGAGCTCCTACAATGAGCAGTTCTTC
TRBD2,TRBV7-3,TRBJ2-3,-,CASSPGLAGSRGDTQYF,TGTGCCAGCAGCCCAGGACTAGCGGGCAGTCGTGGGGATACGCAGTATTTT
-,TRBV18,TRBJ2-2,-,CASSRSQTGELFF,TGTGCCAGCTCACGGTCCCAGACCGGGGAGCTGTTTTTT
-,TRBV7-8,TRBJ2-3,-,CASSKREIVTDTQYF,TGTGCCAGCAGCAAACGGGAGATCGTTACAGATACGCAGTATTTT
TRBD1,TRBV19,TRBJ1-4,-,CASSGTGNGKLFF,TGTGCCAGTAGTGGGACAGGGAACGGAAAACTGTTTTTT
TRBD1,TRBV5-1,TRBJ1-2,-,CASSEGLGQSYSYGYTF,TGCGCCAGCAGCGAGGGCCTGGGACAGTCCTATAGCTATGGCTACACCTTC
-,TRBV7-2,TRBJ1-3,-,CASSLAPGGGNTIYF,TGTGCCAGCAGCTTAGCTCCCGGTGGGGGAAACACCATATATTTT
TRBD1,TRBV5-6,TRBJ1-6,-,CASSLEGGGRWNSPLHF,TGTGCCAGCAGCTTGGAAGGAGGGGGCCGTTGGAATTCACCCCTCCACTTT
TRBD1,TRBV2,TRBJ1-1,-,CASSEVKTGQDEAFF,TGTGCCAGCAGTGAAGTAAAGACAGGGCAAGATGAAGCTTTCTTT
TRBD1,TRBV29-1,TRBJ1-3,once,CSVVPTGRSSGNTIYF,TGCAGCGTTGTTCCGACAGGGCGAAGCTCTGGAAACACCATATATTTT
TRBD1,TRBV7-6,TRBJ2-2,-,CASSLPGQAGELFF,TGTGCCAGCAGCTTACCGGGACAGGCCGGGGAGCTGTTTTTT
TRBD2,TRBV7-2,TRBJ2-3,once,CASSPRSGGWDTQYF,TGTGCCAGCAGTCCACGCTCGGGGGGATGGGATACGCAGTATTTT
-,TRBV4-3,TRBJ1-2,-,CASSQEGRLYGYTF,TGCGCCAGCAGCCAAGAGGGCAGGCTCTATGGCTACACCTTC
-,TRBV5-1,TRBJ2-7,-,CASSLERGYEQYF,TGCGCCAGCAGCTTGGAAAGGGGCTACGAGCAGTACTTC
TRBD1,TRBV5-1,TRBJ2-5,-,CASSAGQGAGETQYF,TGCGCCAGCAGCGCGGGACAGGGGGCCGGTGAGACCCAGTACTTC
-,TRBV5-1,TRBJ2-3,-,CASSLQGRTDTQYF,TGCGCCAGCAGCTTACAGGGCCGCACAGATACGCAGTATTTT
-,TRBV6-1,TRBJ2-7,-,CASIFPRTGIHEQYF,TGTGCCAGCATTTTCCCGCGAACAGGGATTCATGAGCAGTACTTC
-,TRBV28,TRBJ1-2,-,CAGCESTPPYGYTF,TGTGCCGGCTGTGAATCGACCCCTCCCTATGGCTACACCTTC
-,TRBV11-2,TRBJ1-6,-,CASSASSYNSPLHF,TGTGCCAGCAGCGCCAGCTCCTATAATTCACCCCTCCACTTT
TRBD2,TRBV4-2,TRBJ2-1,-,CASSPRLLAGVNNEQFF,TGTGCCAGCAGCCCGAGACTGCTAGCGGGAGTTAACAATGAGCAGTTCTTC
-,TRBV7-3,TRBJ2-5,-,CASSLAWGETQYF,TGTGCCAGCAGCCTTGCGTGGGGTGAGACCCAGTACTTC
-,TRBV25-1,TRBJ1-4,-,CASSPGTGGEKLFF,TGTGCCAGCAGTCCCGGGACGGGCGGCGAAAAACTGTTTTTT
-,TRBV27,TRBJ2-3,-,CASSLSIGDTQYF,TGTGCCAGCAGTTTATCGATAGGAGATACGCAGTATTTT
TRBD1,TRBV19,TRBJ1-4,-,CASRGTDKGEKLFF,TGTGCCAGTAGGGGGACAGACAAGGGTGAAAAACTGTTTTTT
TRBD1,TRBV5-1,TRBJ1-4,-,CASAPGTVNEKLFF,TGCGCCAGCGCCCCCGGGACAGTAAATGAAAAACTGTTTTTT
-,TRBV5-5,TRBJ2-5,-,CASSLWGPIGETQYF,TGTGCCAGCAGCTTGTGGGGCCCTATCGGGGAGACCCAGTACTTC
-,TRBV18,TRBJ1-4,-,CASSLTGDNEKLFF,TGTGCCAGCTCACTGACGGGGGATAATGAAAAACTGTTTTTT
TRBD2,TRBV7-9,TRBJ2-3,-,CASSSPPPPRRGGPPTQYF,TGTGCCAGCAGCTCTCCACCGCCTCCACGGCGGGGGGGACCCCCTACGCAGTATTTT
TRBD1,TRBV7-2,TRBJ1-5,-,CASSLERGPKPQHF,TGTGCCAGCAGCTTAGAAAGGGGGCCGAAGCCCCAGCATTTT
TRBD1,TRBV6-1,TRBJ2-3,-,CASSEGPRGRADTQYF,TGTGCCAGCAGTGAAGGTCCCAGGGGGCGGGCAGATACGCAGTATTTT